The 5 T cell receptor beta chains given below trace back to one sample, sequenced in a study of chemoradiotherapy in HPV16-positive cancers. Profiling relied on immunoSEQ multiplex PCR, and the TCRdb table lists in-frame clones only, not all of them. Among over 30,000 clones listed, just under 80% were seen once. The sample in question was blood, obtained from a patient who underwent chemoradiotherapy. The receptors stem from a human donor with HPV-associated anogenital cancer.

The CDR3 DNA reads TGTGCCAGCAGTGAAGTGGGTGGGGGGGACATCACCTACGAGCAGTACTTC. Translated: CASSEVGGGDITYEQYF. The chain links TRBV6-1 to TRBJ2-7; D perhaps matches TRBD2 (7 bases). CDR1 and CDR2 from the germline V gene are MNHNS and SASEGT. Trimming took 1 base from V and 2 from J, leaving 18 bases between them. This CDR3 comprises 17 residues.

CDR3 sequence reads: CASSPGGYEQYF. CDR3 bases: TGTGCCAGCTCTCCCGGAGGCTACGAGCAGTACTTC. The V call is TRBV18, the J call TRBJ2-7; TRBD2 might be the D (5 bases). Germline V gene sequence: CDR1 KGHSH, CDR2 LQKENI. The CDR3 length is 12 residues. Trimming took 6 bases from V and 3 from J, leaving 9 bases between them.

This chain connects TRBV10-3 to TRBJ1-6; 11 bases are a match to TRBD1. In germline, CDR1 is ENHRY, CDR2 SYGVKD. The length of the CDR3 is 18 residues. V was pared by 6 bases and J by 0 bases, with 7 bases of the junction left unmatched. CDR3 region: CAISSGTGGSSYNSPLHF. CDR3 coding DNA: TGTGCCATCAGCTCCGGGACAGGGGGTAGCTCCTATAATTCACCCCTCCACTTT.

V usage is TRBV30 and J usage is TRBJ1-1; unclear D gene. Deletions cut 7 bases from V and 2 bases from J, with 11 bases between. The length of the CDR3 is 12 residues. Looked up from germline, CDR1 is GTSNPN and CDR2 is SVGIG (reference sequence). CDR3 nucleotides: TGTGCCTCGGAGGCACTAAACACTGAAGCTTTCTTT. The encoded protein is CASEALNTEAFF.

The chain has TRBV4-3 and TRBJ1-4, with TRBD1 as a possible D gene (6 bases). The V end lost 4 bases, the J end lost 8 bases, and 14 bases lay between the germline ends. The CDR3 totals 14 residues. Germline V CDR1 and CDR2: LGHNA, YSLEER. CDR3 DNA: TGCGCCAGCAGCCCCCGGGGGGCCTGGGAAAAACTGTTTTTT. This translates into CASSPRGAWEKLFF.